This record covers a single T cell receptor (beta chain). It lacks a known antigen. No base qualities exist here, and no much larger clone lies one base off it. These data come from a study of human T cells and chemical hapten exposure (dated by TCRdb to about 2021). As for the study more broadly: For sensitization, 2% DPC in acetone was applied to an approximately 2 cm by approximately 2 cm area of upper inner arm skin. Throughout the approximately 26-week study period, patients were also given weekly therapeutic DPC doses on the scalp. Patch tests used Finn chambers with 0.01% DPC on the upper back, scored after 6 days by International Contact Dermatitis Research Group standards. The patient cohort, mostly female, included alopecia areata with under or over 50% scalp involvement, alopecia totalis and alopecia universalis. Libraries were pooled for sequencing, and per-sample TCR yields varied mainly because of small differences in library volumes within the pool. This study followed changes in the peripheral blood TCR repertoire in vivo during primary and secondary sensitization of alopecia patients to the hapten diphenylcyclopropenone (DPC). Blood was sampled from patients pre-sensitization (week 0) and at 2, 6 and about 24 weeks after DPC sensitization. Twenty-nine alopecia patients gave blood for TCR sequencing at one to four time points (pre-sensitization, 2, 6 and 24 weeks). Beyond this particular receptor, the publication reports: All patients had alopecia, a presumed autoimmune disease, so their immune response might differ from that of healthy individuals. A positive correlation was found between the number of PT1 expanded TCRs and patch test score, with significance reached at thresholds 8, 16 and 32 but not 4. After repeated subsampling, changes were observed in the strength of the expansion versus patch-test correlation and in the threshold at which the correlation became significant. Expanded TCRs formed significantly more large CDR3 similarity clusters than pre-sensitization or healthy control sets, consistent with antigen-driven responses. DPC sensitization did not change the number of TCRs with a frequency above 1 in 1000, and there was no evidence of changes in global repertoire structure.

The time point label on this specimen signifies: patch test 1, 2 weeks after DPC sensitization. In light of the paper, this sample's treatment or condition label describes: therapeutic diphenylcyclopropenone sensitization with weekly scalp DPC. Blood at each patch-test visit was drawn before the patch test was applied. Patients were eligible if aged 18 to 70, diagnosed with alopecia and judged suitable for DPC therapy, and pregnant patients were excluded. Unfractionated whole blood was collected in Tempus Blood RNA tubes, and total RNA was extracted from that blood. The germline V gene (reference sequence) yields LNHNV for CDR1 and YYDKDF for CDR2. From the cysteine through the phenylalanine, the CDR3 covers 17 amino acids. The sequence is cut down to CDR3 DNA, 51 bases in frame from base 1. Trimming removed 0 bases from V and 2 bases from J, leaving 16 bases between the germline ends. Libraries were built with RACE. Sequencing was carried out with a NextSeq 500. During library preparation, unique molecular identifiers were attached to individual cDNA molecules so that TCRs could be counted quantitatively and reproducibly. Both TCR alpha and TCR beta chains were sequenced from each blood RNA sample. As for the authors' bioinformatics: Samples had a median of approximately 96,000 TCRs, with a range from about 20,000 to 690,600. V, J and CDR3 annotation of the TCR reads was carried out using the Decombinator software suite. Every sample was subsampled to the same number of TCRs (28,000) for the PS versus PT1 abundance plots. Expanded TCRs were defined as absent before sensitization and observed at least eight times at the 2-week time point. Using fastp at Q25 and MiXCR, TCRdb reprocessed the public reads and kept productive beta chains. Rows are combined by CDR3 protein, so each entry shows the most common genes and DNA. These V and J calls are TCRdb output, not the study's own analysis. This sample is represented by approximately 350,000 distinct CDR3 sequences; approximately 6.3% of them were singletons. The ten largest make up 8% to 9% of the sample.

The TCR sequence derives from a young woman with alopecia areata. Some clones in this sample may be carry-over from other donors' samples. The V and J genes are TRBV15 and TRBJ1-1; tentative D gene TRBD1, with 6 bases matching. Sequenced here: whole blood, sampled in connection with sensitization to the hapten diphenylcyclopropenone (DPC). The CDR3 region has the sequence CATSREPPGDLNTEAFF. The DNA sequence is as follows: TGTGCCACCAGCAGAGAACCCCCAGGGGACCTCAACACTGAAGCTTTCTTT.